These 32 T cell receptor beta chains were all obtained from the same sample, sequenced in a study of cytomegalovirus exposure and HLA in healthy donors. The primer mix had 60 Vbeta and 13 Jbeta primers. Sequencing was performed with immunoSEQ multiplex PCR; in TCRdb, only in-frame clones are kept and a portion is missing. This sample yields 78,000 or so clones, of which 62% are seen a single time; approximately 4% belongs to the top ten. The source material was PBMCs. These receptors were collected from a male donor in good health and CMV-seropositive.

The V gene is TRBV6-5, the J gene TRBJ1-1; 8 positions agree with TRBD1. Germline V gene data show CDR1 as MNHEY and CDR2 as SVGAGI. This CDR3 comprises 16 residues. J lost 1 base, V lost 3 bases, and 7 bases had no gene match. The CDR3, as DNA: TGTGCCAGCAGTTATAGCAGGGGGCGCGGGAACACTGAAGCTTTCTTT. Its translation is CASSYSRGRGNTEAFF.

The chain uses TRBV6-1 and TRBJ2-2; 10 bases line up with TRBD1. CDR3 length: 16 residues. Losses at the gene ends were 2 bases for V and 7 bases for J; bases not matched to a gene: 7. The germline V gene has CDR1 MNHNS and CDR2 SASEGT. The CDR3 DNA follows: TGTGCCAGCAGTGAACGAGGGGACAGGGGCGTCGGGGAGCTGTTTTTT. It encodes CASSERGDRGVGELFF.

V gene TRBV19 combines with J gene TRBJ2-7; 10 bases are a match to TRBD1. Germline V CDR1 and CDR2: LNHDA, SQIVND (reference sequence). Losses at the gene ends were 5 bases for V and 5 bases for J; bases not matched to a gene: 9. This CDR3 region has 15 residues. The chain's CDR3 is CASSSFRDRGHEQYF. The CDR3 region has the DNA TGTGCCAGTAGTTCCTTCCGGGACAGGGGACACGAGCAGTACTTC.

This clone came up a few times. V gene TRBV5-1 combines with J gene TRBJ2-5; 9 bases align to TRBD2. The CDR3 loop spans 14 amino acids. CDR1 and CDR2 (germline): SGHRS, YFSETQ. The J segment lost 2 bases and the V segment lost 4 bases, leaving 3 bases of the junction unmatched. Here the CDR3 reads CASSLGLAQETQYF. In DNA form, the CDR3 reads TGCGCCAGCAGCCTGGGACTAGCACAAGAGACCCAGTACTTC. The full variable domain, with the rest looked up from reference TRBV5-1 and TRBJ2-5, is KAGVTQTPRYLIKTRGQQVTLSCSPISGHRSVSWYQQTPGQGLQFLFEYFSETQRNKGNFPGRFSGRQFSNSRSEMNVSTLELGDSALYLCASSLGLAQETQYFGPGTRLLVL.

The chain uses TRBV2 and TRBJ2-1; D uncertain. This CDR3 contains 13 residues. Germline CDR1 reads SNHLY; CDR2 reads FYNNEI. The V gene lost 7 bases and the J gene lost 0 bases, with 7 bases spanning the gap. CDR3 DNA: TGTGCCAGCATGAGGAACTCCTACAATGAGCAGTTCTTC. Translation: CASMRNSYNEQFF.

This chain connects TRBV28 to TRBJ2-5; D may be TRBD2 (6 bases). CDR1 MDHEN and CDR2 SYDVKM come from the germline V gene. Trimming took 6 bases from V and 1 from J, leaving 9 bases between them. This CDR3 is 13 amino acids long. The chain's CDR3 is CASRRAGQETQYF. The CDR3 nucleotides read TGTGCCAGCAGGAGAGCGGGCCAAGAGACCCAGTACTTC.

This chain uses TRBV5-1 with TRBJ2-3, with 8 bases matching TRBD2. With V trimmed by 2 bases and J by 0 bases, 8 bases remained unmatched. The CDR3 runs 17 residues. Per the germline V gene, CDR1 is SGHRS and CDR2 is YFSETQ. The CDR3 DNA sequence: TGCGCCAGCAGCTTCACTAAACTAGCGGCAAGCACAGATACGCAGTATTTT. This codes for CASSFTKLAASTDTQYF.

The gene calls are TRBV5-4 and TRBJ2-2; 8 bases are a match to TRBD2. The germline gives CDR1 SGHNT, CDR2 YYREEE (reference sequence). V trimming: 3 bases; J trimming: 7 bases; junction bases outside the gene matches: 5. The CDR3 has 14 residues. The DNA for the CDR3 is TGTGCCAGCAGCTCCGGGGGGGATGGCGGGGAGCTGTTTTTT. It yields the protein CASSSGGDGGELFF. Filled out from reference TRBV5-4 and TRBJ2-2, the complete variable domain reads ETGVTQSPTHLIKTRGQQVTLRCSSQSGHNTVSWYQQALGQGPQFIFQYYREEENGRGNFPPRFSGLQFPNYSSELNVNALELDDSALYLCASSSGGDGGELFFGEGSRLTVL.

CDR3 region: CASSPGGTEAFF. The CDR3 bases are TGCGCCAGCAGCCCAGGGGGCACTGAAGCTTTCTTT. The chain employs TRBV5-1 and TRBJ1-1; 7 nucleotides agree with TRBD1. CDR1 is SGHRS and CDR2 is YFSETQ in the germline V gene. After removal of 4 bases from V and 4 bases from J, the junction contained 1 base not matched to a gene. CDR3 size: 12 residues.

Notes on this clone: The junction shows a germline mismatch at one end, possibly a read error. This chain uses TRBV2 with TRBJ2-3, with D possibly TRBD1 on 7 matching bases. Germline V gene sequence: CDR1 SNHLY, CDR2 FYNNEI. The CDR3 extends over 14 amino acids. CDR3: CSTGDSYSTDTQYF. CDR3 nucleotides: TGCTCAACAGGGGACTCCTATAGCACAGATACGCAGTATTTT.

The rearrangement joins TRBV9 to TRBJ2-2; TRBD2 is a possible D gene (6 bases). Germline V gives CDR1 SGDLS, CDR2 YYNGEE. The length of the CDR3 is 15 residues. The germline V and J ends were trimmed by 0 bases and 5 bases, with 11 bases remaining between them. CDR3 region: CASSVATGETGELFF. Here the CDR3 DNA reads TGTGCCAGCAGCGTAGCTACGGGGGAAACCGGGGAGCTGTTTTTT.

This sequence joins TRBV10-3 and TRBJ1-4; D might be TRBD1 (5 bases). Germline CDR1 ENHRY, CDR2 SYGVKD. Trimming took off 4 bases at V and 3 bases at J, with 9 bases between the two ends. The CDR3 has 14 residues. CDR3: CAISAGASNEKLFF. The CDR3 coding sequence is TGTGCCATCAGTGCTGGGGCCTCTAATGAAAAACTGTTTTTT.

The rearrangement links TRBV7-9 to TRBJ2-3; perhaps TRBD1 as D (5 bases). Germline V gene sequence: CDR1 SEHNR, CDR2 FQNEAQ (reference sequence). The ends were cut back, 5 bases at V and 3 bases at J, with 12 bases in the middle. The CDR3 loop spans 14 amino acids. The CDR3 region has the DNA TGTGCCAGCAGCATACCGACAGTGACAGATACGCAGTATTTT. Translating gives CASSIPTVTDTQYF.

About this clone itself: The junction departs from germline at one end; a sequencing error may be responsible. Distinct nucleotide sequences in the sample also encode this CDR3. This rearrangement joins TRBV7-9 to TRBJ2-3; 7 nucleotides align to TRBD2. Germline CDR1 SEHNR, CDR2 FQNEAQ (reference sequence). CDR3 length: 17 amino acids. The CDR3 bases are TGTGCCAGCAGCTGGGGGGGGACGGGGTCGGGCACAGACACGCAGTATTTT. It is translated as CASSWGGTGSGTDTQYF.

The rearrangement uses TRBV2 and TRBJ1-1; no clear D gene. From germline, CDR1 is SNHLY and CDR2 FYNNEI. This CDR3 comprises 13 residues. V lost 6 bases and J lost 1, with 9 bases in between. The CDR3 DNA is TGTGCCAGCAGACCGGAGGGGAACACTGAAGCTTTCTTT. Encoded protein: CASRPEGNTEAFF.

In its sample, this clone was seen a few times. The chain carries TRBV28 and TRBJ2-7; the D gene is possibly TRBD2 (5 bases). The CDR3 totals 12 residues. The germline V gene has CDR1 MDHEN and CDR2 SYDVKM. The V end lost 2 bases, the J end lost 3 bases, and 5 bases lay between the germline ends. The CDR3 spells CASSLSGYEQYF. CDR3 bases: TGTGCCAGCAGTTTAAGCGGCTACGAGCAGTACTTC.

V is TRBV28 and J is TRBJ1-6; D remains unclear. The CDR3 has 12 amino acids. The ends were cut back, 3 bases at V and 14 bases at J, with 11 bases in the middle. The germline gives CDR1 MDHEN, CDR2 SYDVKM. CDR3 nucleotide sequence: TGTGCCAGCAGTTTTACGGAGTCATCCCTCCACTTT. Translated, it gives CASSFTESSLHF.

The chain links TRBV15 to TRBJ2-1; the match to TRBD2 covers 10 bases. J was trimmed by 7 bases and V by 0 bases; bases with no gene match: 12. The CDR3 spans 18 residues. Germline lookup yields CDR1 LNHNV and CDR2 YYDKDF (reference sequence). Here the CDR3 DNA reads TGTGCCACCAGCAGAGATCCCCTAGGTAGCGGGAGGTGGAATGAGCAGTTCTTC. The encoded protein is CATSRDPLGSGRWNEQFF.

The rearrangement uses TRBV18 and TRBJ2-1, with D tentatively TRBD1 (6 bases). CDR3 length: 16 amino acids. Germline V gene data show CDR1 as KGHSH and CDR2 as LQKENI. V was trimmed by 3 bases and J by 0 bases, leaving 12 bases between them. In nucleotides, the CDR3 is TGTGCCAGCTCACCTTGGGGGCCGAGCTCCTACAATGAGCAGTTCTTC. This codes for CASSPWGPSSYNEQFF. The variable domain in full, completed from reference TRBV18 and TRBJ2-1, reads NAGVMQNPRHLVRRRGQEARLRCSPMKGHSHVYWYRQLPEEGLKFMVYLQKENIIDESGMPKERFSAEFPKEGPSILRIQQVVRGDSAAYFCASSPWGPSSYNEQFFGPGTRLTVL.

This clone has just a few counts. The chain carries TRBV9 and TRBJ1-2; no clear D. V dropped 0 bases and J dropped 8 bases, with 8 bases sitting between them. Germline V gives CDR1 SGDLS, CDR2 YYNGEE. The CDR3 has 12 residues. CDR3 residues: CASSVGPQGYTF. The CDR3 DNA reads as TGTGCCAGCAGCGTAGGGCCGCAGGGCTACACCTTC.

The CDR3: CASSYSMGGPYNEQFF. The CDR3 bases are TGTGCCAGCAGTTACTCGATGGGGGGGCCCTACAATGAGCAGTTCTTC. The V call is TRBV6-5, the J call TRBJ2-1, with D tentatively TRBD2 (7 bases). Germline values: CDR1 MNHEY, CDR2 SVGAGI. The CDR3 is 16 amino acids. Deletions cut 0 bases from V and 2 bases from J, with 11 bases between.

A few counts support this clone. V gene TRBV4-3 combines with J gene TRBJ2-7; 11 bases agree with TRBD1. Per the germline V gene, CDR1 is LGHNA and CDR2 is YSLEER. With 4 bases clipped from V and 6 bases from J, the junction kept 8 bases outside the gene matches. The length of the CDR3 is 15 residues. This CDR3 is CASSRTDRGPVEQYF. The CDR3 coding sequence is TGCGCCAGCAGCCGGACGGACAGGGGGCCGGTCGAGCAGTACTTC.

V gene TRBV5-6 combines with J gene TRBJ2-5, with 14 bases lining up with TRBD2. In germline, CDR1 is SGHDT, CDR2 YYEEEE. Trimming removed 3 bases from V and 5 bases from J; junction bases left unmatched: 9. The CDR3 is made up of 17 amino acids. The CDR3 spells CASSSPTGLAGEETQYF. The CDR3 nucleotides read TGTGCCAGCAGCTCCCCGACGGGACTAGCGGGAGAGGAGACCCAGTACTTC.

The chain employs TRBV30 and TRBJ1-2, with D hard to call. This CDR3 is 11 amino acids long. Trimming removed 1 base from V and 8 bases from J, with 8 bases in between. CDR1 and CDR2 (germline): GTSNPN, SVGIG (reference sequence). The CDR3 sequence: CAWSDQAGYTF. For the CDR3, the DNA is TGTGCCTGGAGTGACCAGGCGGGCTACACCTTC.

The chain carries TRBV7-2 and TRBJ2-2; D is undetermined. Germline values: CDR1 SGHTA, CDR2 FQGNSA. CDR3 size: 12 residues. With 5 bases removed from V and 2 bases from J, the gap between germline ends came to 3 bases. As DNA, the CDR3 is TGTGCCAGCAGCCTTAACACCGGGGAGCTGTTTTTT. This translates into CASSLNTGELFF.

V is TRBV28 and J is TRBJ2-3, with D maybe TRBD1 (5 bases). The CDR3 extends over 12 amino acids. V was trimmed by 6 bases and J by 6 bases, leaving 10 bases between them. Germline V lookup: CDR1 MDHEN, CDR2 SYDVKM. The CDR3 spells CASSLRVDTQYF. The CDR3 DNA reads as TGTGCCAGCAGCCTCAGGGTTGATACGCAGTATTTT.

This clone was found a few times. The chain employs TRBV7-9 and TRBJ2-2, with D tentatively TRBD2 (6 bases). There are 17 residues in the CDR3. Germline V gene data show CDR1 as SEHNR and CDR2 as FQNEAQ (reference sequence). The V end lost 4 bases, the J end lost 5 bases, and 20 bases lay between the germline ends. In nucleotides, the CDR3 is TGTGCCAGCAGCTCCGCGGCGAGGACCGCGGGGACCGGGGAGCTGTTTTTT. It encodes CASSSAARTAGTGELFF.

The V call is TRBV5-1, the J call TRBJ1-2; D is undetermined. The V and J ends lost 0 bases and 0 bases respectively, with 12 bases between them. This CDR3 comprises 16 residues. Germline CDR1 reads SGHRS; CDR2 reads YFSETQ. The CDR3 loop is CASSLGVGSANYGYTF. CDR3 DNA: TGCGCCAGCAGCTTGGGAGTAGGGAGCGCTAACTATGGCTACACCTTC.

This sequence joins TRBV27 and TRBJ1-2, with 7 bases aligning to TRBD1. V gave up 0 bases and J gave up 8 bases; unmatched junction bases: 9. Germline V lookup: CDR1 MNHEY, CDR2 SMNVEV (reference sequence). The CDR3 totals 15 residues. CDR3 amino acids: CASSLSAGTDKGYTF. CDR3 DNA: TGTGCCAGCAGTTTATCGGCCGGGACAGATAAGGGCTACACCTTC.

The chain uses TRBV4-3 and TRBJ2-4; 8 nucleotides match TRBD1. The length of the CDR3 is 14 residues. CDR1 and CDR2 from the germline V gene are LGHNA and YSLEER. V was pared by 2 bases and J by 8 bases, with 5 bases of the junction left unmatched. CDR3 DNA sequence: TGCGCCAGCAGCCAACTAGGACAGGGAGACATTCAGTACTTC. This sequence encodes CASSQLGQGDIQYF.

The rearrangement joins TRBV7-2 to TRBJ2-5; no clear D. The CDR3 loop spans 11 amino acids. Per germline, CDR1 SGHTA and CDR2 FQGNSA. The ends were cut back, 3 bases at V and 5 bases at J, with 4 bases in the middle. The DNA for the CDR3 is TGTGCCAGCAGCTTTATTGAGACCCAGTACTTC. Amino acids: CASSFIETQYF. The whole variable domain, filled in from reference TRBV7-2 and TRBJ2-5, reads GAGVSQSPSNKVTEKGKDVELRCDPISGHTALYWYRQSLGQGLEFLIYFQGNSAPDKSGLPSDRFSAERTGGSVSTLTIQRTQQEDSAVYLCASSFIETQYFGPGTRLLVL.

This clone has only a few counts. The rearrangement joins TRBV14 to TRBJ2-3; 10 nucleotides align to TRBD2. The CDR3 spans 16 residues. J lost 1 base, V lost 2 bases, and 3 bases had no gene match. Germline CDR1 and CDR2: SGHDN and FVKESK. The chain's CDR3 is CASSQLAGARTDTQYF. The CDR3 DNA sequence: TGTGCCAGCAGCCAACTAGCGGGGGCCCGCACAGATACGCAGTATTTT.